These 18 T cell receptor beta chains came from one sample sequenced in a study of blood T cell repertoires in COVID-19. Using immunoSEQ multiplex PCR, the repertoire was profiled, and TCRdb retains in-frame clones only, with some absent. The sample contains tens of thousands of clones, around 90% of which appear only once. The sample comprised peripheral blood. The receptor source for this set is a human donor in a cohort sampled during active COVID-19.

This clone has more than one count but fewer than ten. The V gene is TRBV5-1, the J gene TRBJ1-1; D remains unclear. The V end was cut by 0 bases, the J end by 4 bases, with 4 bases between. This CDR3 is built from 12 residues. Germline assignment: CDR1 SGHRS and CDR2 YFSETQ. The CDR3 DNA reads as TGCGCCAGCAGCTTGGGCAGCACTGAAGCTTTCTTT. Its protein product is CASSLGSTEAFF.

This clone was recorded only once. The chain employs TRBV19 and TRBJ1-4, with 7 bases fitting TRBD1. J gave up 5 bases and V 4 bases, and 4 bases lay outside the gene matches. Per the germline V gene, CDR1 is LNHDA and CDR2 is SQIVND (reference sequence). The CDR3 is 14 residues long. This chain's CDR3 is CASSSGTANEKLFF. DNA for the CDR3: TGTGCCAGTAGTAGCGGGACAGCAAATGAAAAACTGTTTTTT.

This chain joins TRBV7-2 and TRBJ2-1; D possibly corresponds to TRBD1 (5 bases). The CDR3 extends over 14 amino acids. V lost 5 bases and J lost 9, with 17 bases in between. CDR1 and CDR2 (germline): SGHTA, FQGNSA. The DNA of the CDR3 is TGTGCCAGCAGCCCTTACCACACAGGCCTTGAGCAGTTCTTC. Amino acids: CASSPYHTGLEQFF.

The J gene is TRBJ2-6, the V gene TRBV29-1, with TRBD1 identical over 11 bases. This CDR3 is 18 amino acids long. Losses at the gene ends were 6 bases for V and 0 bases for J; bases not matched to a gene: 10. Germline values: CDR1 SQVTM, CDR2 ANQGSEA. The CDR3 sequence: CSVADRGPPYSGANVLTF. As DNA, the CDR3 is TGCAGCGTCGCGGACAGGGGGCCTCCCTACTCTGGGGCCAACGTCCTGACTTTC. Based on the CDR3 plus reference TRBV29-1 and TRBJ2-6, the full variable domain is SAVISQKPSRDICQRGTSLTIQCQVDSQVTMMFWYRQQPGQSLTLIATANQGSEATYESGFVIDKFPISRPNLTFSTLTVSNMSPEDSSIYLCSVADRGPPYSGANVLTFGAGSRLTVL.

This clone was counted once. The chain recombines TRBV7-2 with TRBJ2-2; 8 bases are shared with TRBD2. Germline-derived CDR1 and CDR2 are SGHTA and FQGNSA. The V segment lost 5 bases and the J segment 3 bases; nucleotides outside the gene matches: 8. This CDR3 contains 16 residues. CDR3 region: CASSLHGGADTGELFF. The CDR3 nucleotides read TGTGCCAGCAGCCTTCACGGGGGGGCCGACACCGGGGAGCTGTTTTTT. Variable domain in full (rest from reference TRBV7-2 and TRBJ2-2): GAGVSQSPSNKVTEKGKDVELRCDPISGHTALYWYRQSLGQGLEFLIYFQGNSAPDKSGLPSDRFSAERTGGSVSTLTIQRTQQEDSAVYLCASSLHGGADTGELFFGEGSRLTVL.

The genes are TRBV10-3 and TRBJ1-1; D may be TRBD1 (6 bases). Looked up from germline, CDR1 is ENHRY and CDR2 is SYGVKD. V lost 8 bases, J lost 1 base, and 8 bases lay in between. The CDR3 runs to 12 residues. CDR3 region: CAIGQQNTEAFF. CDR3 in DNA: TGTGCCATCGGACAGCAGAACACTGAAGCTTTCTTT.

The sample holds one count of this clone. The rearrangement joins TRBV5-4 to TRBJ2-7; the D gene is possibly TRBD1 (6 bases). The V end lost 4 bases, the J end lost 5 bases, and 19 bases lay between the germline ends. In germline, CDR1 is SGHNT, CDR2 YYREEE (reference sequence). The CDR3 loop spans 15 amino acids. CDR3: CASSRRGGEPNEQYF. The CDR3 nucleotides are TGTGCCAGCAGCAGGCGAGGGGGAGAACCCAACGAGCAGTACTTC.

The CDR3, as DNA: TGTGCCAGCTCCACTCCCCAATATTTT. Translation: CASSTPQYF. The chain links TRBV19 to TRBJ2-3; D is undetermined. Germline lookup yields CDR1 LNHDA and CDR2 SQIVND (reference sequence). Trimming removed 9 bases from V and 15 bases from J, with 13 bases in between. The CDR3 loop spans 9 amino acids.

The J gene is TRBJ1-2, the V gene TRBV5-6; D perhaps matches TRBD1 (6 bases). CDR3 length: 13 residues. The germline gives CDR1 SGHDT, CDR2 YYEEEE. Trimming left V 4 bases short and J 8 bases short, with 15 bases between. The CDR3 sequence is CASSATGLGGYTF. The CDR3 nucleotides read TGTGCCAGCAGCGCCACAGGGTTGGGAGGCTACACCTTC.

The chain's CDR3 is CASSMGSGDGYTF. The CDR3 nucleotides read TGCGCCAGCAGCATGGGGTCAGGGGATGGCTACACCTTC. The rearrangement joins TRBV5-1 to TRBJ1-2; D is possibly TRBD1 (6 bases). CDR1 is SGHRS, CDR2 YFSETQ, per germline. The CDR3 runs to 13 residues. Trimming pared 4 bases from V and 6 bases from J, leaving 13 bases between.

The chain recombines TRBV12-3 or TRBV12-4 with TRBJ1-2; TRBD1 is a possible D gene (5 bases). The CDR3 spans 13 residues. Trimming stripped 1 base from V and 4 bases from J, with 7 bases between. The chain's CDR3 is CASSLGQIYGYTF. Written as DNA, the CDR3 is TGTGCCAGCAGTTTAGGACAGATCTATGGCTACACCTTC.

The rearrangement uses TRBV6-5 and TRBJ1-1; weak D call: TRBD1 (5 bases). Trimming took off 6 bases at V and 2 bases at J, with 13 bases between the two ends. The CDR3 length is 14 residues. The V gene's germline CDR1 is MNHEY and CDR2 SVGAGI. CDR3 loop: CASRTSGGNTEAFF. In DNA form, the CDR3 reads TGTGCCAGCAGGACTAGTGGGGGAAACACTGAAGCTTTCTTT.

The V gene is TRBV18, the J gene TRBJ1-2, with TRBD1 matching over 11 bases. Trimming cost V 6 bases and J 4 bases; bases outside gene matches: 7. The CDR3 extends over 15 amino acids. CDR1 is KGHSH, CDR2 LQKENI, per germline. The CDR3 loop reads CASSSGQGAVYGYTF. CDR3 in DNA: TGTGCCAGCTCGTCAGGACAGGGGGCAGTCTATGGCTACACCTTC.

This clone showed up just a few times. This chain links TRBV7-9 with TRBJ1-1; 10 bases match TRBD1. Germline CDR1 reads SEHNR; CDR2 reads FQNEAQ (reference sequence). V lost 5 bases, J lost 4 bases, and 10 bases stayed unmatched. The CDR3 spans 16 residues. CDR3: CASSLRTGGPGTEAFF. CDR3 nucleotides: TGTGCCAGCAGCCTACGGACAGGGGGGCCGGGCACTGAAGCTTTCTTT.

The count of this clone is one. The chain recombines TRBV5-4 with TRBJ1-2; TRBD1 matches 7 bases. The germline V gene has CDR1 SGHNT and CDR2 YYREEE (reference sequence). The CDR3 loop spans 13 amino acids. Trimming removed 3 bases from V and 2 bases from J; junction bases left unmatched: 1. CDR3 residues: CASSWGQNYGYTF. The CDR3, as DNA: TGTGCCAGCAGCTGGGGACAGAACTATGGCTACACCTTC.

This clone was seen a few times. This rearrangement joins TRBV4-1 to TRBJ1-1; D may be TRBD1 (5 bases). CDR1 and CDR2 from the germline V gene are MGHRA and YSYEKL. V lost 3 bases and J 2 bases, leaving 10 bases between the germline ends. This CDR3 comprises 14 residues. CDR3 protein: CASSQVGANTEAFF. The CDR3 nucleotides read TGCGCCAGCAGCCAGGTAGGGGCAAACACTGAAGCTTTCTTT.

In DNA, the CDR3 is TGTGCCAGTAGTATAGTAGTAGCAGGGGGACAGCCCCAGCATTTT. As protein: CASSIVVAGGQPQHF. The V call is TRBV19, the J call TRBJ1-5, with 7 bases fitting TRBD1. Germline V gives CDR1 LNHDA, CDR2 SQIVND (reference sequence). CDR3 length: 15 residues. V lost 1 base and J lost 7; bases outside the gene matches: 7. Complete variable domain (other parts from reference TRBV19 and TRBJ1-5): DGGITQSPKYLFRKEGQNVTLSCEQNLNHDAMYWYRQDPGQGLRLIYYSQIVNDFQKGDIAEGYSVSREKKESFPLTVTSAQKNPTAFYLCASSIVVAGGQPQHFGDGTRLSIL.

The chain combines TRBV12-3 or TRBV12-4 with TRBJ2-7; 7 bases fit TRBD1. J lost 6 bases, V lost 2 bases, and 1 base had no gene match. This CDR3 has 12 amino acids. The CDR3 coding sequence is TGTGCCAGCAGTTTACAGGGGGTCGAGCAGTACTTC. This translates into CASSLQGVEQYF.